These 7 T cell receptor beta chains share one sample of origin, sequenced in a study of radiation and T cells in renal cell carcinoma. Treatment meaning: treatment-naive control, cytoreductive nephrectomy. TCRdb's copy holds only in-frame clones and misses some; the assay was immunoSEQ multiplex PCR. The sample contains 20,000 to 30,000 clones, roughly 50% of which appear only once. Source: tumor tissue, taken from a patient whose treatment was nephrectomy without radiotherapy. The receptors were gathered from a middle-aged man with renal cell carcinoma.

The chain carries TRBV19 and TRBJ1-3; D perhaps matches TRBD1 (5 bases). Trimming took 5 bases from V and 3 from J, leaving 11 bases between them. Germline V gene data show CDR1 as LNHDA and CDR2 as SQIVND (reference sequence). The CDR3 covers 14 residues. The CDR3 reads CASSPGPNGNTIYF. In DNA form, the CDR3 reads TGTGCCAGTAGTCCGGGGCCGAATGGAAACACCATATATTTT.

This chain uses TRBV9 with TRBJ2-3; D uncertain. The CDR3 runs 11 residues. V was cut by 0 bases and J by 6 bases, with 2 bases left in between. Germline CDR1 SGDLS, CDR2 YYNGEE. The CDR3 spells CASSVGDTQYF. CDR3 in DNA: TGTGCCAGCAGCGTAGGCGATACGCAGTATTTT.

The genes are TRBV6-4 and TRBJ2-6; 11 bases match TRBD1. Germline CDR1 MRHNA, CDR2 SNTAGT. V lost 2 bases and J lost 0; bases outside the gene matches: 0. CDR3 length equals 17 residues. The CDR3 reads CASSDGTGGSGANVLTF. CDR3 DNA sequence: TGTGCCAGCAGTGACGGGACAGGGGGCTCTGGGGCCAACGTCCTGACTTTC.

This clone showed up just once. The chain combines TRBV2 with TRBJ1-4; D gene ambiguous. The CDR3 contains 14 residues. Germline V CDR1 and CDR2: SNHLY, FYNNEI. V lost 3 bases, J lost 8 bases, and 13 bases lay in between. The CDR3 region is CASSESTGPEKLFF. The DNA of the CDR3 is TGTGCCAGCAGTGAGTCAACGGGTCCAGAAAAACTGTTTTTT.

The chain uses TRBV2 and TRBJ1-4, with D possibly TRBD1 on 5 matching bases. Germline CDR1 is SNHLY and CDR2 is FYNNEI. The CDR3 is 15 amino acids. The germline V and J ends were trimmed by 6 bases and 3 bases, with 14 bases remaining between them. This CDR3 is CASSSQGVANEKLFF. CDR3 DNA sequence: TGTGCCAGCAGCTCGCAGGGTGTAGCTAATGAAAAACTGTTTTTT.

The rearrangement joins TRBV4-3 to TRBJ1-6; 7 bases map to TRBD1. V was clipped by 0 bases and J by 8 bases; unmatched bases: 10. Germline V gives CDR1 LGHNA, CDR2 YSLEER. The CDR3 length is 17 residues. The CDR3 DNA follows: TGCGCCAGCAGCCAAGATCAGGGAGGGGGCAGATATTCACCCCTCCACTTT. Protein sequence: CASSQDQGGGRYSPLHF.

This rearrangement joins TRBV7-9 to TRBJ1-1, with 7 bases fitting TRBD1. Germline CDR1 and CDR2: SEHNR and FQNEAQ (reference sequence). V lost 0 bases to trimming and J lost 9 bases; unmatched junction nucleotides: 10. The CDR3 consists of 15 residues. This CDR3 reads CASSLAPGGLSQAFF. In nucleotides, the CDR3 is TGTGCCAGCAGCTTAGCGCCAGGGGGGTTGTCACAAGCTTTCTTT.